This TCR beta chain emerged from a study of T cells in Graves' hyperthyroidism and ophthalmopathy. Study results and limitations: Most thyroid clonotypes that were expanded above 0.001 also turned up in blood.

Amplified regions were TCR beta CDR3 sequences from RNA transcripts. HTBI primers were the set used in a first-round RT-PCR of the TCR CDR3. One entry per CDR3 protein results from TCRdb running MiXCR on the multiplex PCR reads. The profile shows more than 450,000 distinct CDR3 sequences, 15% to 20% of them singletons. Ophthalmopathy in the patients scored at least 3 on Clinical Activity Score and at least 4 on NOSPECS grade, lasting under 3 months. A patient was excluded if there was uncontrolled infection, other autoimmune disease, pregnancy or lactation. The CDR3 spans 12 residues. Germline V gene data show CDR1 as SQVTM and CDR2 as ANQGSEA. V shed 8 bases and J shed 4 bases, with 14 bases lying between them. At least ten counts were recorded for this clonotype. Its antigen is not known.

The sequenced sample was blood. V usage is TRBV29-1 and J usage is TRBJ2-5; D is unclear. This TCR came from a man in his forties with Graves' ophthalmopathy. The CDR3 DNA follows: TGCAGCACCCATCAAACCGCAGAGACCCAGTACTTC. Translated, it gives CSTHQTAETQYF.